These 10 T cell receptor beta chains originate from one sample sequenced in a study of OX40 agonist ivuxolimab in advanced cancers. Clones were read by immunoSEQ multiplex PCR, and TCRdb kept only the in-frame ones, dropping some. Of roughly 79,000 clones listed, 70% to 90% are singletons. Sequencing was performed on CD4+ or CD8+ T cells sorted from blood, taken in a trial of the OX40 agonist ivuxolimab. These receptors were obtained from an adult with an advanced solid tumor such as melanoma, head and neck, liver or kidney cancer.

V gene TRBV27 combines with J gene TRBJ2-7; possibly TRBD2 for D (5 bases). The germline V gene has CDR1 MNHEY and CDR2 SMNVEV (reference sequence). Trimming cost V 4 bases and J 0 bases, with 13 bases left between them. The CDR3 contains 15 residues. This CDR3 is CASSYRRDPSYEQYF. In DNA, the CDR3 is TGTGCCAGCAGTTATCGCCGGGATCCCTCCTACGAGCAGTACTTC.

The sample holds one count of this clone. J is TRBJ2-2 and V is TRBV7-2; the match to TRBD2 covers 7 bases. CDR3 size: 17 residues. V lost 1 base and J lost 4; bases outside the gene matches: 9. The germline V gene has CDR1 SGHTA and CDR2 FQGNSA. The CDR3 DNA reads as TGTGCCAGCAGCTTAGTTACTGGAGGGAGGGGCACCGGGGAGCTGTTTTTT. Its translation is CASSLVTGGRGTGELFF.

The gene calls are TRBV18 and TRBJ2-1; 11 bases fit TRBD1. This CDR3 has 17 amino acids. The junction had 11 bases not matched to a gene; V was cut back by 3 bases and J by 7 bases. CDR1 is KGHSH, CDR2 LQKENI, per germline. CDR3 DNA sequence: TGTGCCAGCTCACCGATGGAGCCTGGACAGGGGGCGAATGAGCAGTTCTTC. The encoded protein is CASSPMEPGQGANEQFF. The variable domain in full, completed from reference TRBV18 and TRBJ2-1, reads NAGVMQNPRHLVRRRGQEARLRCSPMKGHSHVYWYRQLPEEGLKFMVYLQKENIIDESGMPKERFSAEFPKEGPSILRIQQVVRGDSAAYFCASSPMEPGQGANEQFFGPGTRLTVL.

The CDR3 reads CASSQDRGRPEAFF. The CDR3 coding sequence is TGTGCCAGCAGCCAGGACAGGGGGCGCCCTGAAGCTTTCTTT. The V and J genes are TRBV6-1 and TRBJ1-1, with 11 bases lining up with TRBD1. CDR3 length: 14 residues. Germline CDR1 reads MNHNS; CDR2 reads SASEGT. V lost 6 bases to trimming and J lost 6 bases; unmatched junction nucleotides: 6.

V is TRBV5-8 and J is TRBJ2-5; D perhaps matches TRBD2 (6 bases). The J call may be faulty, since TRBJ2-7 better matches the DNA end. The length of the CDR3 is 14 residues. Germline CDR1 reads SGHTS; CDR2 reads YDEGEE. The CDR3 loop is CASSFLGSGYEQYF. As DNA, the CDR3 is TGTGCCAGCAGTTTTTTGGGGAGCGGGTACGAGCAGTACTTC.

CDR3 sequence (DNA): TGTGCCAGCAGCTTAAGTGGACTTCCCTACAATGAGCAGTTCTTC. This sequence encodes CASSLSGLPYNEQFF. This chain uses TRBV11-2 with TRBJ2-1; perhaps TRBD2 as D (5 bases). The CDR3 covers 15 residues. The germline gives CDR1 SGHAT, CDR2 FQNNGV. V dropped 2 bases and J dropped 2 bases, with 10 bases sitting between them.

This clone was observed once. V is TRBV5-4 and J is TRBJ2-1; D is perhaps TRBD1 or TRBD2 (5 bases each). Germline V gene sequence: CDR1 SGHNT, CDR2 YYREEE (reference sequence). CDR3 size: 15 residues. V was clipped by 4 bases and J by 7 bases, with 18 bases between them. The CDR3 reads CASSLFQGRQNEQFF. The CDR3, as DNA: TGTGCCAGCAGCCTCTTCCAGGGACGGCAAAATGAGCAGTTCTTC.

This rearrangement joins TRBV5-1 to TRBJ2-2; 8 bases map to TRBD2. The CDR3 runs 16 residues. Germline loops: CDR1 SGHRS, CDR2 YFSETQ. V gave up 4 bases and J gave up 6 bases; unmatched junction bases: 11. The CDR3 spells CASSPWGGLAPGELFF. DNA of the CDR3: TGCGCCAGCAGCCCCTGGGGAGGACTAGCACCCGGGGAGCTGTTTTTT.

A few counts support this clone. V is TRBV28 and J is TRBJ2-1; 14 bases are a match to TRBD2. Trimming took 1 base from V and 4 from J; bases not matched to a gene: 3. There are 17 residues in the CDR3. Germline V gives CDR1 MDHEN, CDR2 SYDVKM. The CDR3 DNA sequence: TGTGCCAGCAGTTTATTGGGACTAGCGGGAGCGTACAATGAGCAGTTCTTC. It is translated as CASSLLGLAGAYNEQFF.

This chain joins TRBV5-1 and TRBJ2-1; D gene unclear. Per the germline V gene, CDR1 is SGHRS and CDR2 is YFSETQ. V lost 1 base and J lost 0, with 11 bases in between. The CDR3 has 16 residues. Written as DNA, the CDR3 is TGCGCCAGCAGCTTGCCACTACAGAGCTCCTACAATGAGCAGTTCTTC. Protein sequence: CASSLPLQSSYNEQFF.